Following are 10 T cell receptor beta chains from one sample sequenced in a study of blood T cells in healthy people across ages. PCR was performed a second time for about 7 to 11 cycles using a sample-barcoded 5' primer and a J-beta primer mix. TCRdb recomputed calls from the 5' RACE reads with MiXCR, one row per CDR3 protein. The sample contains about 1,500,000 distinct CDR3 sequences, under 30% of which appear only once. Sequences were obtained from blood. All receptors derive from a woman aged 25-40 years in good health.

The rearrangement links TRBV20-1 to TRBJ1-1; 7 positions match TRBD1. J was trimmed by 5 bases and V by 6 bases; bases with no gene match: 6. Per the germline V gene, CDR1 is DFQATT and CDR2 is SNEGSKA (reference sequence). CDR3 length equals 12 residues. Here the CDR3 DNA reads TGCAGTGCCACCCGACAGGGAACTGAAGCTTTCTTT. It translates to CSATRQGTEAFF.

J is TRBJ2-1 and V is TRBV5-1; D is unclear. The CDR3 spans 14 residues. V was cut by 0 bases and J by 7 bases, with 11 bases left in between. CDR1 and CDR2 (germline): SGHRS, YFSETQ. The chain's CDR3 is CASSLEAGGNEQFF. The CDR3 DNA reads as TGCGCCAGCAGCTTGGAGGCAGGTGGAAATGAGCAGTTCTTC.

Here the CDR3 reads CASSSGGNSPLHF. The CDR3, as DNA: TGTGCCAGCAGTTCAGGGGGAAATTCACCCCTCCACTTT. The V gene is TRBV12-3 or TRBV12-4, the J gene TRBJ1-6; 7 bases align to TRBD1. The CDR3 is 13 amino acids. J gave up 7 bases and V 4 bases, and 1 base lay outside the gene matches.

This chain uses TRBV20-1 with TRBJ2-2, with TRBD2 matching 14 bases. Germline CDR1 and CDR2: DFQATT and SNEGSKA (reference sequence). Unmatched junction bases numbered 9, after V lost 5 bases and J lost 7 bases. This CDR3 region has 16 residues. The CDR3 region has the DNA TGCAGTGCTGGAAGACTAGCGGGGGGGCCGAACGGGGAGCTGTTTTTT. It specifies CSAGRLAGGPNGELFF.

This clonotype was recorded a few times. This sequence joins TRBV7-2 and TRBJ2-1; 10 nucleotides agree with TRBD2. Germline trimming cut 5 bases from V and 0 bases from J; bases unmatched to any gene: 7. From germline, CDR1 is SGHTA and CDR2 FQGNSA. CDR3 size: 17 residues. Here the CDR3 reads CASSAISGGSSYNEQFF. In DNA, the CDR3 is TGTGCCAGCAGCGCGATTAGCGGGGGGAGCTCCTACAATGAGCAGTTCTTC.

This clonotype was observed once. The chain has TRBV3-1 and TRBJ2-5; 11 bases align to TRBD2. TRBJ2-7 explains the end of the DNA better; the J call may be wrong. CDR1 is LGHDT and CDR2 is YNNKEL in the germline V gene (reference sequence). The CDR3 consists of 17 residues. The CDR3 DNA reads TGTGCCAGCAGCCAAGATATGGTAGCGGGGGGGCCCCACGAGCAGTACTTC. Protein: CASSQDMVAGGPHEQYF.

The chain couples TRBV2 to TRBJ2-7; TRBD2 aligns across 11 bases. This CDR3 is 15 amino acids long. Trimming cost V 6 bases and J 1 base; bases outside gene matches: 5. The germline V gene has CDR1 SNHLY and CDR2 FYNNEI. The CDR3 coding sequence is TGTGCCAGCAGACACGGGACTAGCGGATCCTACGAGCAGTACTTC. Residues: CASRHGTSGSYEQYF.

This clonotype was counted between two and nine times. The rearrangement links TRBV14 to TRBJ2-2, with 10 bases lining up with TRBD2. The trim removed 0 bases at V and 5 bases at J, leaving 3 bases unmatched. This CDR3 region has 16 residues. CDR1 SGHDN and CDR2 FVKESK come from the germline V gene. In DNA form, the CDR3 reads TGTGCCAGCAGCCAAGAACTAGCGGGGTGGACCGGGGAGCTGTTTTTT. Its translation: CASSQELAGWTGELFF.

The sample holds one count of this clonotype. This chain uses TRBV7-6 with TRBJ2-5; 8 bases are a match to TRBD1. Trimming took 4 bases from V and 11 from J; bases not matched to a gene: 12. This CDR3 contains 14 residues. CDR1 is SGHVS, CDR2 FNYEAQ, per germline. CDR3 residues: CASSSGTGPSGQYF. CDR3 bases: TGTGCCAGCAGCTCCGGGACAGGTCCCTCCGGGCAGTACTTC.

This sequence joins TRBV7-2 and TRBJ2-5; a weak D match, TRBD1 (6 bases). Germline V CDR1 and CDR2: SGHTA, FQGNSA. V was pared by 4 bases and J by 4 bases, with 13 bases between. The CDR3 has 14 amino acids. CDR3 nucleotides: TGTGCCAGCAGCTCCTCTAGAGGGGGAGAGACCCAGTACTTC. It translates to CASSSSRGGETQYF.